Listed below are T cell receptor beta chains from one sample, sequenced in a study of blood T cell repertoires in COVID-19. Profiling relied on immunoSEQ multiplex PCR, and the TCRdb table lists in-frame clones only, not all of them. This sample has 130,000 or so clones, with 70% to 85% found just once. Sequencing was carried out using peripheral blood. The source is a woman aged 55-70 years with acute or convalescent COVID-19. CDR3s include the opening cysteine and the closing phenylalanine or tryptophan. A D gene is named only where the DNA matches it firmly. Only some rows state a clone size, as once, few, many or a class for expanded clones.

cdr3_aa	cdr3_nt	clone_size	d_call	v_call	j_call
CASSRSDTGETQYF	TGTGCCAGCAGCCGTAGCGATACCGGAGAGACCCAGTACTTC	NA	NA	TRBV3-1/TRBV3-2	TRBJ2-5
CASGPGQGTGNTF	TGTGCCAGCGGACCGGGACAGGGGACGGGCAACACCTTC	NA	TRBD1	TRBV12-3/TRBV12-4	TRBJ1-2
CSASKQGGTEAFF	TGCAGTGCTAGTAAGCAGGGCGGCACTGAAGCTTTCTTT	once	NA	TRBV20-1	TRBJ1-1
CAISETYGTDSYGYTF	TGTGCCATCAGTGAGACCTACGGGACTGACTCCTATGGCTACACCTTC	NA	NA	TRBV10-3	TRBJ1-2
CASSVDRAYGYTF	TGTGCCAGCAGCGTGGACAGGGCCTATGGCTACACCTTC	NA	TRBD1	TRBV5-4	TRBJ1-2
CASSITVNTEAFF	TGTGCCAGCAGTATTACAGTTAACACTGAAGCTTTCTTT	NA	NA	TRBV27	TRBJ1-1
CASSEGVGTGVPLHF	TGTGCCAGCAGTGAAGGGGTAGGGACAGGCGTTCCCCTCCACTTT	NA	TRBD1	TRBV2	TRBJ1-6
CASSPLSPSYGYTF	TGTGCCAGCAGCCCCCTCAGTCCTTCTTATGGCTACACCTTC	NA	NA	TRBV6-5	TRBJ1-2
CASTPQGDLNTEAFF	TGTGCCAGCACCCCGCAGGGGGATCTGAACACTGAAGCTTTCTTT	NA	TRBD1	TRBV6-5	TRBJ1-1
CASSEVLQANTEAFF	TGTGCCAGCAGTGAAGTCTTACAGGCGAACACTGAAGCTTTCTTT	NA	NA	TRBV2	TRBJ1-1
CSVIKQGFNEKLFF	TGCAGCGTCATAAAACAGGGCTTTAATGAAAAACTGTTTTTT	once	NA	TRBV29-1	TRBJ1-4
CASSLQGASGGGELFF	TGCGCCAGCAGCCTACAGGGGGCCTCCGGTGGCGGGGAGCTGTTTTTT	NA	TRBD1	TRBV5-1	TRBJ2-2
CASSHRTAFSTDTQYF	TGCGCCAGCAGTCATCGGACAGCCTTTAGCACAGATACGCAGTATTTT	NA	NA	TRBV23-1	TRBJ2-3
CASSLDREATEAFF	TGCGCCAGCAGTCTTGACAGGGAGGCCACTGAAGCTTTCTTT	NA	TRBD1	TRBV10-2	TRBJ1-1
CASSLRYGANVLTF	TGTGCCAGCAGCTTGCGCTACGGGGCCAACGTCCTGACTTTC	NA	NA	TRBV5-4	TRBJ2-6
CASSPPNSDGQGHGYTF	TGTGCCAGCTCACCACCCAATAGTGACGGACAGGGTCATGGCTACACCTTC	few	TRBD1	TRBV18	TRBJ1-2
CASSQDGTGGNQPQHF	TGCGCCAGCAGCCAAGACGGGACAGGGGGCAATCAGCCCCAGCATTTT	NA	TRBD1	TRBV4-1	TRBJ1-5
CASSLNTGGTGNTIYF	TGTGCCAGCAGTTTGAACACAGGGGGCACCGGAAACACCATATATTTT	once	TRBD1	TRBV6-2/TRBV6-3	TRBJ1-3
CAISKSGQGSSPLHF	TGTGCCATCAGTAAATCGGGACAGGGATCTTCACCCCTCCACTTT	many	TRBD1	TRBV10-3	TRBJ1-6
CASSRDRGLSSGYTF	TGTGCCAGCAGCCGGGACAGGGGGCTCAGCAGTGGCTACACCTTC	NA	TRBD1	TRBV3-1/TRBV3-2	TRBJ1-2
CASSPSTGPNQPQHF	TGTGCCAGCAGCCCCTCGACAGGGCCCAATCAGCCCCAGCATTTT	few	TRBD1	TRBV6-2/TRBV6-3	TRBJ1-5
CASSQDWEGTGTQYF	TGTGCCAGCAGCCAAGACTGGGAGGGTACGGGTACGCAGTATTTT	NA	TRBD2	TRBV4-2	TRBJ2-3
CASSLNGGPSTEAFF	TGCGCCAGCAGCTTAAACGGGGGGCCTTCCACTGAAGCTTTCTTT	NA	NA	TRBV5-1	TRBJ1-1
CAWSDGYGYTF	TGTGCCTGGAGTGACGGGTATGGCTACACCTTC	NA	NA	TRBV30	TRBJ1-2
CACKGQGSTEAFF	TGTGCCTGCAAGGGCCAGGGGAGCACTGAAGCTTTCTTT	few	NA	TRBV30	TRBJ1-1
CSASLQGVFYGYTF	TGCAGCGCCTCCCTACAGGGGGTTTTCTATGGCTACACCTTC	NA	TRBD1	TRBV29-1	TRBJ1-2